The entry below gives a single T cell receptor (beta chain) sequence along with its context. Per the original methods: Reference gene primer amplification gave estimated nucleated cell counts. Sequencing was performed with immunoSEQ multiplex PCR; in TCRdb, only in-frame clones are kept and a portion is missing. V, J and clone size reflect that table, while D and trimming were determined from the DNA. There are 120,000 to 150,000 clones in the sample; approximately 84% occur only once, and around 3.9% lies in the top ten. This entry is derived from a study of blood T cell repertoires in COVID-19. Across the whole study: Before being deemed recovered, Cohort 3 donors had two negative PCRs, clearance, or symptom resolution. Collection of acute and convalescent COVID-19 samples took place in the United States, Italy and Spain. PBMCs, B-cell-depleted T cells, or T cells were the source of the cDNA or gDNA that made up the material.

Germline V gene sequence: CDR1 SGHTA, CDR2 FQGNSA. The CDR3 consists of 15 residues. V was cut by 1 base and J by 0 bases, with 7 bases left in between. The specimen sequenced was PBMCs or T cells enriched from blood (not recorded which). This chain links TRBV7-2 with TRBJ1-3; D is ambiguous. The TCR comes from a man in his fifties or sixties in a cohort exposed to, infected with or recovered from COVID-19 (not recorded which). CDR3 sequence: CASSLGRGSGNTIYF. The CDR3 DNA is TGTGCCAGCAGCTTAGGACGGGGCTCTGGAAACACCATATATTTT.